The text below deals with one TCR beta chain. The data are from a study of shared clonotypes between healthy human individuals. Assay: immunoSEQ multiplex PCR; the TCRdb copy retains only in-frame clones and omits some. The sample lists some 2.3 million clones, 85% to 95% occurring once. The CDR3 totals 13 residues. The V end was cut by 5 bases, the J end by 6 bases, with 10 bases between. CDR1 is SGHTA, CDR2 FQGTGA, per germline. The sample taken for sequencing was naive CD4+ T cells from PBMCs. Subset given: CD45RA+ positively selected. The clonotype comes from a man aged 18 to 29 in good health. Some clones in this sample may be carry-over from other donors' samples. This chain connects TRBV7-3 to TRBJ2-2; D remains unclear. DNA of the CDR3: TGTGCCAGCAGCCCGTACACGGCCGGGGAGCTGTTTTTT. Protein sequence: CASSPYTAGELFF.